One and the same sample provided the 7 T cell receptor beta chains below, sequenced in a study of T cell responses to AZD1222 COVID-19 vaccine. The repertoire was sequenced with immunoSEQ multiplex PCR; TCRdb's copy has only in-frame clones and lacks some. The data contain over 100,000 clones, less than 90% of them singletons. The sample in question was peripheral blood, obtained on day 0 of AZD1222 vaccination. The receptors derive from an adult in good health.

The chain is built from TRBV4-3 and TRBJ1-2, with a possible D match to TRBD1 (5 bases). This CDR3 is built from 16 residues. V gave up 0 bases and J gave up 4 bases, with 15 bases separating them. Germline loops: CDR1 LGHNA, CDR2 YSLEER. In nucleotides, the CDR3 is TGCGCCAGCAGCCAAGATCCGAGGGGTTCCGGCTATGGCTACACCTTC. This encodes CASSQDPRGSGYGYTF.

The CDR3: CASSLLHSRNSPLHF. CDR3 coding DNA: TGTGCCAGCAGTTTATTACATTCACGTAATTCACCCCTCCACTTT. V and J are TRBV27 and TRBJ1-6; no firm D call. The CDR3 has 15 amino acids. Germline V gives CDR1 MNHEY, CDR2 SMNVEV (reference sequence). V was trimmed by 1 base and J by 6 bases, leaving 10 bases between them.

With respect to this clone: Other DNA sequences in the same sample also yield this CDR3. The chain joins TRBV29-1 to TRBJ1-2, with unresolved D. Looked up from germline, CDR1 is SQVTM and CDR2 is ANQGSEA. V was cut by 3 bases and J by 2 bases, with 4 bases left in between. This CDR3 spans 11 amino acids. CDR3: CSVEANYGYTF. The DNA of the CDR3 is TGCAGCGTTGAGGCAAACTATGGCTACACCTTC.

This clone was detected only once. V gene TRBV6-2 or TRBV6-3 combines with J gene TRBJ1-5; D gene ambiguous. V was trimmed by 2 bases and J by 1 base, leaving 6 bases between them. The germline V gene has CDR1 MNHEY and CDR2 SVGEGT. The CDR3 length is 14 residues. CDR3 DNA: TGTGCCAGCAGTTACGAGTTAAGCAATCAGCCCCAGCATTTT. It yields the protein CASSYELSNQPQHF.

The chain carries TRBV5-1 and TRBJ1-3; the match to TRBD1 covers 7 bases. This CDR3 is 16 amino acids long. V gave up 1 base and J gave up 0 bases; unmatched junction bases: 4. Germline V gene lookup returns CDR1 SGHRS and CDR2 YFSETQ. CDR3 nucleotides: TGCGCCAGCAGCTTGTGGACAGGAGACTCTGGAAACACCATATATTTT. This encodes CASSLWTGDSGNTIYF.

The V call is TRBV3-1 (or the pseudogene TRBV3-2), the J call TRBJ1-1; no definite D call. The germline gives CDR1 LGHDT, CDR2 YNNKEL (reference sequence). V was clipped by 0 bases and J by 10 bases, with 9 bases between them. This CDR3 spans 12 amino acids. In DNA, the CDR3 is TGTGCCAGCAGCCAAGAGAATTTGGGAGCTTTCTTT. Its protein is CASSQENLGAFF.

The CDR3 coding sequence is TGTGCCAGCAGCCGGGACAGGGGTGTAGATACGCAGTATTTT. Amino acid sequence: CASSRDRGVDTQYF. V gene TRBV9 combines with J gene TRBJ2-3, with 10 bases aligning to TRBD1. The junction had 4 bases not matched to a gene; V was cut back by 4 bases and J by 5 bases. Germline V gene sequence: CDR1 SGDLS, CDR2 YYNGEE. This CDR3 is built from 14 residues.